The rows below give T cell receptor beta chains drawn from one sample of a study of T cell changes during pregnancy in multiple sclerosis. Libraries were prepared by immunoSEQ multiplex PCR; TCRdb keeps only in-frame clonotypes and omits some of them. The table shows 35,000 or so clones, with roughly 90% occurring only once. The specimen comprised CD8+ T cells from peripheral blood mononuclear cells, sampled in the third trimester of pregnancy. The receptors derive from a female donor with multiple sclerosis, enrolled in a pregnancy study. CDR3s include the opening cysteine and the closing phenylalanine or tryptophan. Each record gives: CDR3 DNA, CDR3 protein, D gene, J gene, V gene, clone size. The D gene is left open where the match is weak. Expanded clones are given a class, and other clones once, few, many or no size at all.

cdr3_nt: TGTGCCAGCAGCTTAGAATATTCGGTTTCAGGGGCCAACGTCCTGACTTTC; cdr3_aa: CASSLEYSVSGANVLTF; d_call: -; j_call: TRBJ2-6; v_call: TRBV11-2; clone_size: -
cdr3_nt: TGTGCCAGCAGCTCACGGACGGGATACGAGCAGTACTTC; cdr3_aa: CASSSRTGYEQYF; d_call: -; j_call: TRBJ2-7; v_call: TRBV7-9; clone_size: -
cdr3_nt: TGTGCCAGCAGCCGTGGACAGGGGGATCAAGAGACCCAGTACTTC; cdr3_aa: CASSRGQGDQETQYF; d_call: TRBD1; j_call: TRBJ2-5; v_call: TRBV27; clone_size: -
cdr3_nt: TGCGCCAGCAGCCATTCTTCTAGCGGGGGCGGATGGGAGCAGTTCTTC; cdr3_aa: CASSHSSSGGGWEQFF; d_call: TRBD2; j_call: TRBJ2-1; v_call: TRBV4-1; clone_size: -
cdr3_nt: TGTGCCAGCAGCCCCATATCCTTTAGCGGGGGGGCGCTCGATGAGCAGTTCTTC; cdr3_aa: CASSPISFSGGALDEQFF; d_call: TRBD2; j_call: TRBJ2-1; v_call: TRBV4-2; clone_size: -
cdr3_nt: TGTGCCAGCAGCTCCTTACAGTCAAAGAAAGCTTTCTTT; cdr3_aa: CASSSLQSKKAFF; d_call: -; j_call: TRBJ1-1; v_call: TRBV7-6; clone_size: few
cdr3_nt: TGTGCCAGCAGCCAAGAGGGCGAAGAGACCCAGTACTTC; cdr3_aa: CASSQEGEETQYF; d_call: -; j_call: TRBJ2-5; v_call: TRBV14; clone_size: -
cdr3_nt: TGTGCCAGCAGCTTAAGGGGGGGGTACGAGCAGTACTTC; cdr3_aa: CASSLRGGYEQYF; d_call: -; j_call: TRBJ2-7; v_call: TRBV11-3; clone_size: -
cdr3_nt: TGTGCCTGGGACGGGGGGGTAAGGGGCACTGAAGCTTTCTTT; cdr3_aa: CAWDGGVRGTEAFF; d_call: -; j_call: TRBJ1-1; v_call: TRBV30; clone_size: few
cdr3_nt: TGTGCCAGCAGGCCCACTGTTGGGGGGGCTTGGGGCTACACCTTC; cdr3_aa: CASRPTVGGAWGYTF; d_call: -; j_call: TRBJ1-2; v_call: TRBV27; clone_size: -
cdr3_nt: TGTGCCAGCAGTGAGGTGGGGGCCAGGCTAGTCAATGAGCAGTTCTTC; cdr3_aa: CASSEVGARLVNEQFF; d_call: -; j_call: TRBJ2-1; v_call: TRBV2; clone_size: -
cdr3_nt: TGTGCCAGCAGCTTGGCCGTCGGTTCCTACGAGCAGTACTTC; cdr3_aa: CASSLAVGSYEQYF; d_call: -; j_call: TRBJ2-7; v_call: TRBV5-4; clone_size: -
cdr3_nt: TGTGCCAGCACCGTAGTAGCAGATACGCAGTATTTT; cdr3_aa: CASTVVADTQYF; d_call: -; j_call: TRBJ2-3; v_call: TRBV6-1; clone_size: -
cdr3_nt: TGTGCCAGCAGGGAGGAACATAGCTCCTACAATGAGCAGTTCTTC; cdr3_aa: CASREEHSSYNEQFF; d_call: -; j_call: TRBJ2-1; v_call: TRBV6-1; clone_size: -
cdr3_nt: TGCGCCAGCAGTGACAGCTATGGCTACACCTTC; cdr3_aa: CASSDSYGYTF; d_call: -; j_call: TRBJ1-2; v_call: TRBV10-2; clone_size: -
cdr3_nt: TGTGCCAGCAGTTCCCGGGGACAGATATATGAAGCTTTCTTT; cdr3_aa: CASSSRGQIYEAFF; d_call: TRBD1; j_call: TRBJ1-1; v_call: TRBV27; clone_size: -
cdr3_nt: TGTGCCAGTAGTATTCCACTAGCGGGAGCTCGCATTCAGTACTTC; cdr3_aa: CASSIPLAGARIQYF; d_call: TRBD2; j_call: TRBJ2-4; v_call: TRBV19; clone_size: -
cdr3_nt: TGTGCCACCAGCAGAGCAGGCCAGTCCGGTAACTATGGCTACACCTTC; cdr3_aa: CATSRAGQSGNYGYTF; d_call: -; j_call: TRBJ1-2; v_call: TRBV15; clone_size: -
cdr3_nt: TGTGCCAGTAGTAACGTAGGGGCGGGAGGGCCCTACAATGAGCAGTTCTTC; cdr3_aa: CASSNVGAGGPYNEQFF; d_call: TRBD2; j_call: TRBJ2-1; v_call: TRBV19; clone_size: -
cdr3_nt: TGTGCCAGCAGTTTCGACATATCTGGGGCCAACGTCCTGACTTTC; cdr3_aa: CASSFDISGANVLTF; d_call: -; j_call: TRBJ2-6; v_call: TRBV6-5; clone_size: -
cdr3_nt: TGTGCCAGCAGTACCATCTTAGCGGGACCCTTCTACGAGCAGTACTTC; cdr3_aa: CASSTILAGPFYEQYF; d_call: TRBD2; j_call: TRBJ2-7; v_call: TRBV14; clone_size: -
cdr3_nt: TGTGCCAGCAGCCCCCCAGGTTATCAGCCCCAGCATTTT; cdr3_aa: CASSPPGYQPQHF; d_call: -; j_call: TRBJ1-5; v_call: TRBV7-9; clone_size: -